The 21 T cell receptor beta chains below all came from one sample that was sequenced in a study of CD8+CD57+ T cells in acquired aplastic anemia (dated by TCRdb to 2016 to 2019). Patients chosen for sequencing had shown expansion of CD8+CD57+ cells by flow cytometry. The sequencer listed for this sample is Illumina HiSeq 2000. Profiling of TCR beta VDJ combinations and CDR3 sequences used genomic DNA as the template. TCRdb took the public reads, trimmed them with fastp at Q25, ran MiXCR for clone calling and kept in-frame beta chains. Under each unique CDR3 protein, matching rows form one entry showing the most common genes and DNA. The sample profile shows 95,000 to 150,000 distinct CDR3 sequences; over 55% of them were found once. Jointly, the top ten make up 25% to 30% of the sample. Sequences were obtained from sorted CD4+, CD8+, or CD8+CD57+ T cells (not recorded which) from PBMCs. These receptors were collected from a human donor with aplastic anemia.

V is TRBV13 and J is TRBJ1-5; perhaps TRBD1 as D (5 bases). CDR3 length equals 19 residues. Germline lookup yields CDR1 PRHDT and CDR2 FYEKMQ (reference sequence). V was trimmed by 0 bases and J by 2 bases, leaving 20 bases between them. CDR3 in amino acids: CASSLGTEGEGLGNQPQHF. CDR3 nucleotide sequence: TGTGCCAGCAGCTTAGGGACAGAAGGAGAAGGGCTCGGCAATCAGCCCCAGCATTTT.

This clonotype was picked up a small number of times. The rearrangement uses TRBV5-1 and TRBJ2-3, with 7 bases that match TRBD2. The CDR3 runs 16 residues. The junction had 9 bases not matched to a gene; V was cut back by 4 bases and J by 1 base. Germline V CDR1 and CDR2: SGHRS, YFSETQ. DNA of the CDR3: TGCGCCAGCAGCCCCCGACTGGCGGGGGGCACAGATACGCAGTATTTT. Translating it yields CASSPRLAGGTDTQYF.

The CDR3 coding sequence is TGTGCCAGCAGTGGCGACAGGGTCGGGACCCAGTACTTC. Encoded protein: CASSGDRVGTQYF. The gene calls are TRBV12-3 or TRBV12-4 and TRBJ2-5; 7 bases are shared with TRBD1. With 5 bases clipped from V and 7 bases from J, the junction kept 7 bases outside the gene matches. The CDR3 contains 13 residues.

The chain couples TRBV7-9 to TRBJ2-1; D gene unclear. This CDR3 has 13 amino acids. The germline gives CDR1 SEHNR, CDR2 FQNEAQ (reference sequence). V gave up 3 bases and J gave up 4 bases, with 7 bases separating them. The CDR3 spells CASSFGRYNEQFF. DNA for the CDR3: TGTGCCAGCAGCTTTGGCCGGTACAATGAGCAGTTCTTC.

In this sample, this clonotype turned up a few times. The chain uses TRBV20-1 and TRBJ2-3; the D is unclear. V was trimmed by 3 bases and J by 2 bases, leaving 18 bases between them. Germline V CDR1 and CDR2: DFQATT, SNEGSKA (reference sequence). The CDR3 has 16 amino acids. The CDR3 coding sequence is TGCAGTGCTAGTGCACTCGTAGGTATTTTCACAGATACGCAGTATTTT. This gives the protein CSASALVGIFTDTQYF.

This clonotype has ten or more counts. The chain joins TRBV7-2 to TRBJ2-1, with D possibly TRBD2 on 5 matching bases. V lost 4 bases to trimming and J lost 9 bases, with 22 bases between them. Germline V gene lookup returns CDR1 SGHTA and CDR2 FQGNSA. The CDR3 contains 16 residues. The CDR3 is CASSSPEHSVYGEQFF. CDR3 nucleotides: TGTGCCAGCAGCTCACCAGAGCATAGCGTGTATGGTGAGCAGTTCTTC.

This clonotype was seen a single time. The chain recombines TRBV4-3 with TRBJ2-7, with D possibly matching TRBD2 (6 bases). Germline V gives CDR1 LGHNA, CDR2 YSLEER. The CDR3 spans 16 residues. V shed 1 base and J shed 0 bases, with 13 bases lying between them. The CDR3 loop reads CASSQGSLASSYEQYF. CDR3 DNA: TGCGCCAGCAGCCAAGGCTCACTAGCCAGCTCCTACGAGCAGTACTTC.

A word on this clonotype: At one end, the junction sequence differs from germline, possibly due to a read error. This chain uses TRBV5-1 with TRBJ2-7; TRBD1 matches at 8 bases. CDR3 size: 13 residues. Per the germline V gene, CDR1 is SGHRS and CDR2 is YFSETQ. For the CDR3, the DNA is TGCGCCAGTAAGCGACAGGGGTTGAGGGAGCAGTGCTTC. Protein sequence: CASKRQGLREQCF.

This clonotype was seen ten or more times. The chain joins TRBV5-1 to TRBJ2-5; 11 bases agree with TRBD1. The trim removed 4 bases at V and 1 base at J, leaving 12 bases unmatched. Germline values: CDR1 SGHRS, CDR2 YFSETQ. The CDR3 has 18 amino acids. CDR3 in DNA: TGCGCCAGCAGCACGGGAGTGGGGACAGGGGGTAGCCAAGAGACCCAGTACTTC. Its translation is CASSTGVGTGGSQETQYF. The full variable domain, in which reference TRBV5-1 and TRBJ2-5 provide the parts outside the CDR3, is KAGVTQTPRYLIKTRGQQVTLSCSPISGHRSVSWYQQTPGQGLQFLFEYFSETQRNKGNFPGRFSGRQFSNSRSEMNVSTLELGDSALYLCASSTGVGTGGSQETQYFGPGTRLLVL.

This clonotype has just one count. The rearrangement links TRBV15 to TRBJ2-7; no definite D call. CDR1 is LNHNV, CDR2 YYDKDF, per germline (reference sequence). There are 14 residues in the CDR3. Trimming stripped 0 bases from V and 0 bases from J, with 6 bases between. The CDR3 DNA reads as TGTGCCACCAGCAGAGATAGGAGCTCCTACGAGCAGTACTTC. As protein: CATSRDRSSYEQYF. The entire variable domain, with the rest obtained from reference TRBV15 and TRBJ2-7, is as follows: DAMVIQNPRYQVTQFGKPVTLSCSQTLNHNVMYWYQQKSSQAPKLLFHYYDKDFNNEADTPDNFQSRRPNTSFCFLDIRSPGLGDTAMYLCATSRDRSSYEQYFGPGTRLTVT.

Only a few counts were recorded for this clonotype. The chain employs TRBV27 and TRBJ2-3; 10 bases map to TRBD2. The CDR3 totals 16 residues. CDR1 and CDR2 (germline): MNHEY, SMNVEV (reference sequence). With 2 bases clipped from V and 1 base from J, the junction kept 3 bases outside the gene matches. The CDR3 DNA reads as TGTGCCAGCAGTTTACCTAGCGGGAGAGGCACAGATACGCAGTATTTT. Translation: CASSLPSGRGTDTQYF.

This chain uses TRBV27 with TRBJ2-7; maybe TRBD2 (6 bases). Germline V gene lookup returns CDR1 MNHEY and CDR2 SMNVEV (reference sequence). The V end lost 5 bases, the J end lost 2 bases, and 13 bases lay between the germline ends. This CDR3 contains 14 residues. The CDR3 DNA reads as TGTGCCAGCAGTATTCCGGGACTCCCCTACGAGCAGTACTTC. Its translation is CASSIPGLPYEQYF.

The gene calls are TRBV12-3 or TRBV12-4 and TRBJ2-1; D gene uncertain. The V and J ends lost 8 bases and 6 bases respectively, with 14 bases between them. The CDR3 runs to 13 residues. CDR3 sequence (DNA): TGTGCCAGCCCTCCTCTGGGTAGCAATGAGCAGTTCTTC. Its translation: CASPPLGSNEQFF.

The chain combines TRBV7-9 with TRBJ2-2; D is ambiguous. This CDR3 spans 15 amino acids. With 6 bases removed from V and 5 bases from J, the gap between germline ends came to 16 bases. CDR1 and CDR2 from the germline V gene are SEHNR and FQNEAQ (reference sequence). CDR3 coding DNA: TGTGCCAGCAGTCCCGGTGATGGGCCTACCGGGGAGCTGTTTTTT. Its translation: CASSPGDGPTGELFF.

This clonotype has at least ten counts. The chain combines TRBV9 with TRBJ1-2; TRBD1 might be the D (5 bases). This CDR3 contains 10 residues. The germline gives CDR1 SGDLS, CDR2 YYNGEE. V lost 6 bases to trimming and J lost 9 bases, with 9 bases between them. CDR3 sequence (DNA): TGTGCCAGCAACGGGGGAAGCTACACCTTC. Protein sequence: CASNGGSYTF. Using reference TRBV9 and TRBJ1-2 for the parts outside the CDR3, the full variable domain is DSGVTQTPKHLITATGQRVTLRCSPRSGDLSVYWYQQSLDQGLQFLIQYYNGEERAKGNILERFSAQQFPDLHSELNLSSLELGDSALYFCASNGGSYTFGSGTRLTVV.

The sample holds many counts of this clonotype. V and J are TRBV11-3 and TRBJ1-1; D may be TRBD1 (5 bases). Germline V gives CDR1 SGHNT, CDR2 YENEEA. V was trimmed by 2 bases and J by 5 bases, leaving 9 bases between them. The CDR3 covers 13 residues. In DNA form, the CDR3 reads TGTGCCAGCAGCTTAAGTGGGGGAACTGAAGCTTTCTTT. Its protein product is CASSLSGGTEAFF.

In its sample, this clonotype was seen many times. This chain uses TRBV18 with TRBJ2-5; 9 bases line up with TRBD1. In germline, CDR1 is KGHSH, CDR2 LQKENI. This CDR3 is built from 14 residues. With 1 base clipped from V and 3 bases from J, the junction kept 0 bases outside the gene matches. DNA of the CDR3: TGTGCCAGCTCACCACGGGACAGGGAAGAGACCCAGTACTTC. It is translated as CASSPRDREETQYF.

V and J are TRBV25-1 and TRBJ2-5; 14 nucleotides align to TRBD2. V was clipped by 2 bases and J by 1 base; unmatched bases: 0. This CDR3 spans 16 amino acids. Germline V lookup: CDR1 MGHDK, CDR2 SYGVNS. For the CDR3, the DNA is TGTGCCAGCAGTGAAGGGACTAGCGGGGGCCAAGAGACCCAGTACTTC. It codes for CASSEGTSGGQETQYF.

This clonotype is a singleton in its sample. V is TRBV10-3 and J is TRBJ2-7; 11 bases align to TRBD2. Trimming removed 8 bases from V and 3 bases from J; junction bases left unmatched: 6. Looked up from germline, CDR1 is ENHRY and CDR2 is SYGVKD. The CDR3 contains 14 residues. The CDR3: CAIRTGLADYEQYF. In DNA, the CDR3 is TGTGCCATCCGAACGGGACTAGCGGACTACGAGCAGTACTTC.

This clonotype was found many times. The chain has TRBV27 and TRBJ2-7, with 7 bases aligning to TRBD2. With V trimmed by 3 bases and J by 6 bases, 5 bases remained unmatched. The CDR3 is made up of 13 amino acids. Germline CDR1 is MNHEY and CDR2 is SMNVEV (reference sequence). DNA of the CDR3: TGTGCCAGCAGTTTCAGCGGGAATGCCGAGCAGTACTTC. This gives the protein CASSFSGNAEQYF.

This chain's CDR3 is CSVPSPGFYGYTF. The DNA for the CDR3 is TGCAGTGTTCCATCCCCGGGGTTCTATGGCTACACCTTC. V and J are TRBV20-1 and TRBJ1-2, with D unresolved. Germline V gives CDR1 DFQATT, CDR2 SNEGSKA (reference sequence). The V end lost 7 bases, the J end lost 4 bases, and 16 bases lay between the germline ends. The CDR3 is 13 amino acids.